The 20 T cell receptor beta chains given below trace back to one sample, sequenced in a study of cytomegalovirus exposure and HLA in healthy donors. The PCR had 60 Vbeta and 13 Jbeta primers. Clones were sequenced by immunoSEQ multiplex PCR, and TCRdb holds only the in-frame ones, with some missing. The data contain about 190,000 clones, about four fifths of them singletons. Input material: PBMCs. These receptors all stem from a man aged 40-55 years in good health and CMV-seropositive.

J is TRBJ1-6 and V is TRBV7-9, with 9 positions matching TRBD1. Per the germline V gene, CDR1 is SEHNR and CDR2 is FQNEAQ (reference sequence). The CDR3 has 14 residues. V shed 3 bases and J 10 bases; nucleotides not matched to a gene: 4. CDR3 DNA sequence: TGTGCCAGCAGCTTGGCGACAGGGGGATCACCCCTCCACTTT. Translating it yields CASSLATGGSPLHF.

This clone was seen more than once but under ten times. The rearrangement uses TRBV6-5 and TRBJ2-7; TRBD1 matches 8 bases. This CDR3 has 14 residues. Trimming cost V 5 bases and J 0 bases; bases outside gene matches: 3. Germline CDR1 reads MNHEY; CDR2 reads SVGAGI. CDR3 loop: CASSRGQGSYEQYF. DNA of the CDR3: TGTGCCAGCAGTCGCGGACAGGGCTCCTACGAGCAGTACTTC.

V and J are TRBV5-1 and TRBJ2-1; 9 positions match TRBD2. Germline values: CDR1 SGHRS, CDR2 YFSETQ. The CDR3 extends over 15 amino acids. V dropped 0 bases and J dropped 7; count of bases not matched to a gene: 5. The CDR3, as DNA: TGCGCCAGCAGCTTGGTTAGCGGGAGTGTAAATGAGCAGTTCTTC. Translating gives CASSLVSGSVNEQFF. Full variable domain (missing parts from reference TRBV5-1 and TRBJ2-1): KAGVTQTPRYLIKTRGQQVTLSCSPISGHRSVSWYQQTPGQGLQFLFEYFSETQRNKGNFPGRFSGRQFSNSRSEMNVSTLELGDSALYLCASSLVSGSVNEQFFGPGTRLTVL.

CDR3 sequence reads: CASSFDRGNSYEQYF. The CDR3 coding sequence is TGTGCCAGCAGTTTTGACAGGGGAAATTCCTACGAGCAGTACTTC. V gene TRBV6-1 combines with J gene TRBJ2-7; 8 bases map to TRBD1. CDR3 size: 15 residues. V shed 5 bases, J shed 1 base, and the junction held 7 bases outside the gene matches. The germline V gene has CDR1 MNHNS and CDR2 SASEGT.

The rearrangement joins TRBV7-6 to TRBJ2-7; 7 nucleotides line up with TRBD2. Per the germline V gene, CDR1 is SGHVS and CDR2 is FNYEAQ. The CDR3 is 13 residues long. V shed 5 bases, J shed 6 bases, and the junction held 7 bases outside the gene matches. The CDR3, as DNA: TGTGCCAGCAGCCCGACTAGCATTGGCGAGCAGTACTTC. It is translated as CASSPTSIGEQYF.

This chain joins TRBV19 and TRBJ2-3; TRBD2 matches at 9 bases. Trimming took 7 bases from V and 5 from J; bases not matched to a gene: 13. There are 16 residues in the CDR3. CDR1 is LNHDA, CDR2 SQIVND, per germline (reference sequence). The CDR3 region has the DNA TGTGCCAGTACTACCGGGGGGGGACTAGCCAGAGATACGCAGTATTTT. Its protein product is CASTTGGGLARDTQYF.

The rearrangement uses TRBV10-2 and TRBJ2-7; the match to TRBD1 covers 7 bases. CDR3 length: 14 amino acids. V trimming: 9 bases; J trimming: 0 bases; junction bases outside the gene matches: 8. Looked up from germline, CDR1 is WSHSY and CDR2 is SAAADI. The CDR3 bases are TGCGCCAGTTACGGACAGGAGACCTCCTACGAGCAGTACTTC. It is translated as CASYGQETSYEQYF.

V is TRBV28 and J is TRBJ2-7, with 7 bases aligning to TRBD1. V shed 1 base, J shed 3 bases, and the junction held 12 bases outside the gene matches. The CDR3 covers 17 residues. Germline V gene lookup returns CDR1 MDHEN and CDR2 SYDVKM. CDR3 loop: CASSLLGLGTDLYEQYF. The CDR3 nucleotides read TGTGCCAGCAGTTTATTGGGGCTCGGGACAGATCTCTACGAGCAGTACTTC.

The J gene is TRBJ1-1, the V gene TRBV6-6, with D possibly matching TRBD1 (6 bases). Trimming removed 4 bases at V and 8 bases at J, with 14 bases between. CDR3 length: 13 amino acids. Germline loops: CDR1 MNHNY, CDR2 SVGAGI (reference sequence). CDR3 bases: TGTGCCAGCAGTTTTGATTCCGGGACAGAAGCTTTCTTT. As protein: CASSFDSGTEAFF.

The chain carries TRBV6-1 and TRBJ1-4, with a possible D match to TRBD1 (6 bases). V lost 7 bases and J lost 8, with 20 bases in between. Per the germline V gene, CDR1 is MNHNS and CDR2 is SASEGT. This CDR3 is 15 amino acids long. The CDR3 loop reads CASIKGGADREKLFF. The CDR3 DNA is TGTGCCAGCATTAAAGGGGGGGCAGATCGGGAAAAACTGTTTTTT.

The J gene is TRBJ2-3, the V gene TRBV7-2; a possible D gene is TRBD2 (6 bases). CDR3 length: 14 amino acids. Germline CDR1 and CDR2: SGHTA and FQGNSA. V was clipped by 4 bases and J by 3 bases, with 11 bases between them. The CDR3 region is CASSYGGPTDTQYF. Here the CDR3 DNA reads TGTGCCAGCAGCTATGGAGGGCCGACAGATACGCAGTATTTT.

V gene TRBV18 combines with J gene TRBJ1-1; D might be TRBD1 (5 bases). V dropped 3 bases and J dropped 1 base, with 6 bases sitting between them. In germline, CDR1 is KGHSH, CDR2 LQKENI. The CDR3 is 13 amino acids. The CDR3 nucleotides read TGTGCCAGCTCACCGACAGAGAACACTGAAGCTTTCTTT. Its translation: CASSPTENTEAFF.

This chain uses TRBV5-4 with TRBJ2-5, with TRBD1 as a possible D gene (6 bases). The germline V and J ends were trimmed by 3 bases and 5 bases, with 17 bases remaining between them. The CDR3 has 15 residues. Per germline, CDR1 SGHNT and CDR2 YYREEE (reference sequence). The CDR3 reads CASSSLQGPGETQYF. Here the CDR3 DNA reads TGTGCCAGCAGCTCCCTTCAGGGGCCCGGGGAGACCCAGTACTTC. Full variable domain (missing parts from reference TRBV5-4 and TRBJ2-5): ETGVTQSPTHLIKTRGQQVTLRCSSQSGHNTVSWYQQALGQGPQFIFQYYREEENGRGNFPPRFSGLQFPNYSSELNVNALELDDSALYLCASSSLQGPGETQYFGPGTRLLVL.

The genes are TRBV7-9 and TRBJ2-3, with 8 bases that match TRBD2. This CDR3 has 15 amino acids. Trimming cost V 2 bases and J 3 bases; bases outside gene matches: 4. The germline gives CDR1 SEHNR, CDR2 FQNEAQ (reference sequence). CDR3 nucleotide sequence: TGTGCCAGCAGCTTATGGAGCGGGAGAACAGATACGCAGTATTTT. Translating gives CASSLWSGRTDTQYF.

This chain joins TRBV14 and TRBJ2-3; a possible D gene is TRBD1 (6 bases). The length of the CDR3 is 14 residues. V shed 4 bases and J shed 6 bases, with 14 bases lying between them. The germline CDR1 and CDR2 sequences are SGHDN and FVKESK. The CDR3 DNA is TGTGCCAGCAGCCTCCTCGAAAGGGGGGATACGCAGTATTTT. Translated: CASSLLERGDTQYF.

The V call is TRBV30, the J call TRBJ2-7; TRBD2 is a possible D gene (7 bases). The CDR3 runs to 14 residues. CDR1 GTSNPN and CDR2 SVGIG come from the germline V gene (reference sequence). Trimming cost V 5 bases and J 1 base, with 15 bases left between them. As DNA, the CDR3 is TGTGCCTGGGGGGGGGCGAGGGGGTCCTACGAGCAGTACTTC. Amino acid sequence: CAWGGARGSYEQYF.

This clone appeared a single time. This sequence joins TRBV4-3 and TRBJ1-2, with D unclear. Germline-derived CDR1 and CDR2 are LGHNA and YSLEER. CDR3 length: 15 amino acids. V lost 0 bases and J lost 1, with 9 bases in between. The CDR3 nucleotides are TGCGCCAGCAGCCAAGAAGGTCACAGTAACTATGGCTACACCTTC. It specifies CASSQEGHSNYGYTF.

The J gene is TRBJ2-4, the V gene TRBV7-6, with 9 bases matching TRBD2. Trimming removed 2 bases from V and 0 bases from J; junction bases left unmatched: 2. Germline CDR1 reads SGHVS; CDR2 reads FNYEAQ. The CDR3 is 16 residues long. DNA for the CDR3: TGTGCCAGCAGCTTACTAGCGGGACTAGCCAAAAACATTCAGTACTTC. Protein product: CASSLLAGLAKNIQYF.

J is TRBJ2-2 and V is TRBV7-8; 14 bases fit TRBD2. The CDR3 consists of 18 residues. V shed 4 bases, J shed 4 bases, and the junction held 8 bases outside the gene matches. The germline CDR1 and CDR2 sequences are SGHVS and FQNEAQ. The CDR3: CASSSRTSGRYITGELFF. DNA of the CDR3: TGTGCCAGCAGCTCACGGACTAGCGGGAGGTACATCACCGGGGAGCTGTTTTTT. Full variable domain (remainder filled in from reference TRBV7-8 and TRBJ2-2): GAGVSQSPRYKVAKRGQDVALRCDPISGHVSLFWYQQALGQGPEFLTYFQNEAQLDKSGLPSDRFFAERPEGSVSTLKIQRTQQEDSAVYLCASSSRTSGRYITGELFFGEGSRLTVL.

V gene TRBV5-1 combines with J gene TRBJ1-6; 8 bases are shared with TRBD1. V was clipped by 0 bases and J by 8 bases; unmatched bases: 4. The CDR3 is 15 amino acids. Germline CDR1 is SGHRS and CDR2 is YFSETQ. The CDR3 region is CASSLDTGGDSPLHF. The DNA of the CDR3 is TGCGCCAGCAGCTTGGATACAGGGGGAGATTCACCCCTCCACTTT.